The rows below give T cell receptor beta chains drawn from one sample of a study of blood T cell repertoires in COVID-19. The data were produced by immunoSEQ multiplex PCR, yet TCRdb's version contains in-frame clones alone and is incomplete. The sample lists 60,000 to 70,000 clones, roughly 87% occurring once. The specimen sequenced was peripheral blood. The receptors come from a man older than 75 with acute or convalescent COVID-19. Each CDR3 is given with its conserved first and last residue. A D gene is named only where the DNA matches it firmly.

d_gene | v_gene | CDR3aa
NA | TRBV2 | CASSAATNEKLFF
TRBD1 | TRBV2 | CASSEQGAWYEQYF
NA | TRBV18 | CASSIQTYEQYF
NA | TRBV7-9 | CASSPMPGNTEAFF
NA | TRBV27 | CASSLAAALTYNEQFF
NA | TRBV9 | CASSVAPTLEQYF
NA | TRBV19 | CATRRGGMLMNTEAFF
NA | TRBV30 | CAWSEGHLLFTDTQYF
TRBD1 | TRBV18 | CASSPGTGGSYEQYF
NA | TRBV11-3 | CASSSRSRRNTEAFF
TRBD1 | TRBV29-1 | CSSTTGTNTEAFF
NA | TRBV11-3 | CASSFQNEKLFF
TRBD1 | TRBV19 | CASSLRQGDFNQPQHF
TRBD1 | TRBV19 | CASSALPQGGIHQPQHF
NA | TRBV3-1/TRBV3-2 | CASSQVRGGYTF
NA | TRBV2 | CASSERRAGNTIYF
TRBD1 | TRBV3-1/TRBV3-2 | CASSQRDRGYGYTF
NA | TRBV7-2 | CASSLDAGWANVLTF
TRBD1 | TRBV19 | CASSRGQGVENTIYF